One sample yielded the 9 T cell receptor beta chains listed below, sequenced in a study of T-cell memory formation after mild COVID-19. TCRdb redid the calling of the 5' RACE reads with MiXCR, one entry per CDR3 protein. The sample includes around 200,000 distinct CDR3 sequences, 27% of them seen just once. Sequencing input: PBMCs or a T cell subset sorted from them (not recorded which). The receptors were sampled from an adult woman who had mild COVID-19 (a few samples of this study predate the infection). Cell type and time point are not known.

This clonotype was counted between two and nine times. The chain's CDR3 is CSVEVERTGVEQYF. As DNA, the CDR3 is TGCAGCGTTGAAGTGGAACGGACAGGGGTCGAGCAGTACTTC. This rearrangement joins TRBV29-1 to TRBJ2-7; 9 nucleotides align to TRBD1. Germline trimming cut 1 base from V and 6 bases from J; bases unmatched to any gene: 7. Looked up from germline, CDR1 is SQVTM and CDR2 is ANQGSEA. This CDR3 is 14 amino acids long.

V and J are TRBV7-3 and TRBJ2-1; tentative D call: TRBD1 (6 bases). The V gene's germline CDR1 is SGHTA and CDR2 FQGTGA. The V and J ends lost 5 bases and 15 bases respectively, with 17 bases between them. The CDR3 is made up of 12 amino acids. In DNA form, the CDR3 reads TGTGCCAGCAGCACTACAGGGCAGGGCCTGTTCTTC. Amino acids: CASSTTGQGLFF. Combining the CDR3 with reference TRBV7-3 and TRBJ2-1 gives the whole variable domain GAGVSQTPSNKVTEKGKYVELRCDPISGHTALYWYRQSLGQGPEFLIYFQGTGAADDSGLPNDRFFAVRPEGSVSTLKIQRTERGDSAVYLCASSTTGQGLFFGPGTRLTVL.

V and J are TRBV2 and TRBJ1-5, with 9 bases that match TRBD1. The junction had 9 bases not matched to a gene; V was cut back by 1 base and J by 5 bases. The CDR3 contains 17 residues. Germline lookup yields CDR1 SNHLY and CDR2 FYNNEI. In DNA, the CDR3 is TGTGCCAGCAGTGAAGGCGGGACAGGGATGGCGGATCAGCCCCAGCATTTT. This sequence encodes CASSEGGTGMADQPQHF.

The chain joins TRBV29-1 to TRBJ2-3, with D perhaps being TRBD1 or TRBD2 (6 bases each). This CDR3 comprises 15 residues. The germline gives CDR1 SQVTM, CDR2 ANQGSEA. V was pared by 4 bases and J by 1 base, with 15 bases between. The CDR3 nucleotides are TGCAGCGTTGGGTCGGGGGCAGGGGGCACAGATACGCAGTATTTT. It encodes CSVGSGAGGTDTQYF.

This chain connects TRBV6-2 or TRBV6-3 to TRBJ1-5; no clear D. V was pared by 6 bases and J by 3 bases, with 9 bases between. Germline V gene lookup returns CDR1 MNHEY and CDR2 SVGEGT. There are 13 residues in the CDR3. The CDR3 loop reads CASRLGFNQPQHF. CDR3 in DNA: TGTGCCAGCAGGCTCGGGTTCAATCAGCCCCAGCATTTT.

This rearrangement joins TRBV18 to TRBJ2-5; 8 nucleotides line up with TRBD1. The CDR3 has 15 residues. The germline V gene has CDR1 KGHSH and CDR2 LQKENI. The ends lost 5 bases at V and 5 bases at J; junction bases unmatched: 10. CDR3 in DNA: TGTGCCAGCTCATCCGGACAGGGAAATTTGGAGACCCAGTACTTC. It encodes CASSSGQGNLETQYF.

This chain links TRBV7-9 with TRBJ2-1, with D unclear. The germline V gene encodes CDR1 SEHNR and CDR2 FQNEAQ (reference sequence). The V gene lost 3 bases and the J gene lost 10 bases, with 10 bases spanning the gap. The CDR3 has 12 residues. The CDR3: CASSLARAEQFF. DNA for the CDR3: TGTGCCAGCAGCTTGGCTCGAGCAGAGCAGTTCTTC.

The rearrangement joins TRBV6-2 or TRBV6-3 to TRBJ2-7; D gene uncertain. The CDR3 runs 10 residues. Germline V gene lookup returns CDR1 MNHEY and CDR2 SVGEGT. Trimming removed 6 bases at V and 5 bases at J, with 5 bases between. The CDR3 region is CASRGNEQYF. CDR3 nucleotide sequence: TGTGCCAGCAGAGGGAACGAGCAGTACTTC.

The chain combines TRBV12-3 or TRBV12-4 with TRBJ1-1; D gene uncertain. V lost 6 bases and J 5 bases, leaving 10 bases between the germline ends. This CDR3 comprises 12 residues. The CDR3 DNA reads TGTGCCAGCAGGGTAGTGGGGACTGAAGCTTTCTTT. It yields the protein CASRVVGTEAFF.